This T cell receptor (beta chain) comes out of a study of cytomegalovirus exposure and HLA in healthy donors. Donors were drawn from the roughly 110-subject validation cohort, separate from the roughly 610-subject first cohort. Only in-frame clones appear in the TCRdb table, and some are missing; sequencing was by immunoSEQ multiplex PCR. The sample has 150,000 to 200,000 clones; 85% to 90% are singletons. Comments on this clone: Antigen specificity is unknown.

Study-level results: In vitro confirmation showed three CMV-associated chains to be CMV antigen specific. Reports showed the classifier diagnosing cytomegalovirus status with high specificity and sensitivity.

Germline V gene data show CDR1 as SGHRS and CDR2 as YFSETQ. CDR3 size: 14 residues. Trimming took 1 base from V and 6 from J, leaving 12 bases between them. This chain links TRBV5-1 with TRBJ2-3; D is possibly TRBD2 (5 bases). The origin of this receptor is a man between 18 and 35 years old in good health and CMV-seropositive. The sample taken for sequencing was PBMCs. CDR3 DNA sequence: TGCGCCAGCAGCTTGCTGGCGACTACGGATACGCAGTATTTT. Its translation is CASSLLATTDTQYF.